This T cell receptor beta chain was sequenced during a study of blood T cell repertoires in COVID-19. Study as a whole: COVID-19 samples, acute and convalescent, were from the United States, Italy and Spain. The cDNA or gDNA used as material had been derived from T cells, B-cell-depleted T cells, or PBMCs.

Study processing details: The authors estimated nucleated cell counts from reference gene primer amplification. Assay: immunoSEQ multiplex PCR; the TCRdb copy retains only in-frame clones and omits some. That table is the source of V, J and clone size, and D and trimming were worked out from the DNA. This table has around 80,000 clones, over 75% appearing once. The clonotype was recovered from a human donor in a cohort sampled during active COVID-19. Sequences were obtained from peripheral blood.

The CDR3 sequence is CASSQRRRDRGTMEQYF. The CDR3 bases are TGCGCCAGCAGTCAACGGAGGAGGGACAGGGGGACTATGGAGCAGTACTTC. The chain recombines TRBV23-1 with TRBJ2-7; 11 nucleotides align to TRBD1. TRBV23-1 is treated as an ORF (open reading frame) with a function not yet certain. The length of the CDR3 is 17 residues. Germline trimming cut 2 bases from V and 7 bases from J; bases unmatched to any gene: 13.